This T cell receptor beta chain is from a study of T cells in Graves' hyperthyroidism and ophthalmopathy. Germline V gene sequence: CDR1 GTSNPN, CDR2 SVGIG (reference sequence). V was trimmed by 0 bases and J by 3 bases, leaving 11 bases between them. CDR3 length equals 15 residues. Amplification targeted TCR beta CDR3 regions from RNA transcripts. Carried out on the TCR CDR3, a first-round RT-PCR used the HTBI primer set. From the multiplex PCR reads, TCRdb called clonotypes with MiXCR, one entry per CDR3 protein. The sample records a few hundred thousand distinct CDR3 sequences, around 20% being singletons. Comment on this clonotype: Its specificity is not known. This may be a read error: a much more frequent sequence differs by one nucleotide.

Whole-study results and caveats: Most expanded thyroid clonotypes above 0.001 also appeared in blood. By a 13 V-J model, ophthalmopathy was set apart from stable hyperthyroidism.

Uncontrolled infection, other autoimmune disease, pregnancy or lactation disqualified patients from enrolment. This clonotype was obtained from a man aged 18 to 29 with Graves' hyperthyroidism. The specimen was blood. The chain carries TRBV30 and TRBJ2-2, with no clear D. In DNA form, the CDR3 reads TGTGCCTGGAGTGTATACAGCTCGGACACCGGGGAGCTGTTTTTT. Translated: CAWSVYSSDTGELFF.